The 27 T cell receptor beta chains below were found in one sample sequenced in a study of T cell repertoires in cytomegalovirus infection. These receptors are not linked to any known antigen. MiXCR, run by TCRdb on the reads, gives a single entry per CDR3 protein. The profile covers roughly 700,000 distinct CDR3 sequences, with around 31% appearing a single time and 15% to 20% taken by the ten largest. This specimen was cultured PBMCs, taken from culture after CMV antigen stimulation. All receptors derive from a human donor in good health (CMV status not recorded). Some clones in this sample may be carry-over from other donors' samples.

This clonotype turned up a few times. This sequence joins TRBV19 and TRBJ2-3; D possibly corresponds to TRBD2 (5 bases). The germline V and J ends were trimmed by 4 bases and 2 bases, with 16 bases remaining between them. CDR3 length: 16 residues. Germline V lookup: CDR1 LNHDA, CDR2 SQIVND (reference sequence). CDR3 sequence: CASSSLPGYDTDTQYF. For the CDR3, the DNA is TGTGCCAGTAGTAGCCTCCCGGGATACGACACAGATACGCAGTATTTT.

The V and J genes are TRBV20-1 and TRBJ1-1; 7 nucleotides line up with TRBD1. The V gene end was trimmed by 5 bases and the J gene end by 1 base; junction bases not matched to a gene: 4. Per the germline V gene, CDR1 is DFQATT and CDR2 is SNEGSKA (reference sequence). The CDR3 is 13 residues long. CDR3 DNA: TGCAGTGCTCGACAGGGTACGAACACTGAAGCTTTCTTT. Amino acid sequence: CSARQGTNTEAFF.

This clonotype was detected many times. V usage is TRBV7-2 and J usage is TRBJ2-1, with 11 bases fitting TRBD2. CDR1 and CDR2 from the germline V gene are SGHTA and FQGNSA. V was clipped by 1 base and J by 4 bases; unmatched bases: 9. CDR3 length: 18 residues. This CDR3 is CASSLEGTSGRFYNEQFF. CDR3 nucleotide sequence: TGTGCCAGCAGCTTAGAAGGGACTAGCGGACGGTTTTACAATGAGCAGTTCTTC.

This chain joins TRBV29-1 and TRBJ2-7, with D hard to call. The germline CDR1 and CDR2 sequences are SQVTM and ANQGSEA. V was cut by 7 bases and J by 3 bases, with 19 bases left in between. The length of the CDR3 is 14 residues. CDR3 coding DNA: TGCAGCGCTACGGGCCAACTTGGCAGCTACGAGCAGTACTTC. This translates into CSATGQLGSYEQYF.

The chain recombines TRBV7-6 with TRBJ1-6, with a tentative D call TRBD1 (5 bases). The germline CDR1 and CDR2 sequences are SGHVS and FNYEAQ. Trimming cost V 1 base and J 10 bases, with 14 bases left between them. The CDR3 has 15 amino acids. The CDR3 reads CASSLERDFWSPLHF. Here the CDR3 DNA reads TGTGCCAGCAGCTTAGAGAGGGACTTCTGGTCACCCCTCCACTTT.

V usage is TRBV18 and J usage is TRBJ2-5; 7 nucleotides match TRBD1. V shed 4 bases, J shed 0 bases, and the junction held 5 bases outside the gene matches. Germline V gene sequence: CDR1 KGHSH, CDR2 LQKENI. The CDR3 runs 15 residues. The CDR3 is CASSQRQGNQETQYF. CDR3 DNA sequence: TGTGCCAGCTCACAACGACAGGGAAACCAAGAGACCCAGTACTTC. Full variable domain (outside the CDR3, taken from reference TRBV18 and TRBJ2-5): NAGVMQNPRHLVRRRGQEARLRCSPMKGHSHVYWYRQLPEEGLKFMVYLQKENIIDESGMPKERFSAEFPKEGPSILRIQQVVRGDSAAYFCASSQRQGNQETQYFGPGTRLLVL.

The chain links TRBV6-2 or TRBV6-3 to TRBJ1-1; D not certain. There are 12 residues in the CDR3. CDR1 is MNHEY, CDR2 SVGEGT, per germline. V was cut by 7 bases and J by 0 bases, with 6 bases left in between. CDR3: CASTSMNTEAFF. The DNA of the CDR3 is TGTGCCAGCACCTCGATGAACACTGAAGCTTTCTTT.

The chain joins TRBV6-1 to TRBJ2-5; D is ambiguous. The CDR3 has 15 amino acids. The V gene's germline CDR1 is MNHNS and CDR2 SASEGT. The V and J ends lost 4 bases and 1 base respectively, with 13 bases between them. CDR3 nucleotide sequence: TGTGCCAGCAGTGGCCTGGGAACTATCCAAGAGACCCAGTACTTC. This codes for CASSGLGTIQETQYF.

Only a few counts were recorded for this clonotype. This chain uses TRBV7-2 with TRBJ2-1; 14 nucleotides match TRBD2. The V segment lost 2 bases and the J segment 0 bases; nucleotides outside the gene matches: 12. The germline V gene has CDR1 SGHTA and CDR2 FQGNSA. The CDR3 totals 21 residues. This chain's CDR3 is CASSLPRTSGRNSRSYNEQFF. The CDR3 DNA follows: TGTGCCAGCAGCTTACCGAGGACTAGCGGGAGGAACTCCCGCTCCTACAATGAGCAGTTCTTC.

CDR3 nucleotide sequence: TGTGCCAGCAGTTACTCGAAAGGGGGCGCGAACACTGAAGCTTTCTTT. Its protein is CASSYSKGGANTEAFF. This sequence joins TRBV6-5 and TRBJ1-1, with 7 nucleotides matching TRBD1. Germline CDR1 is MNHEY and CDR2 is SVGAGI. The V segment lost 0 bases and the J segment 1 base; nucleotides outside the gene matches: 5. CDR3 length: 16 amino acids.

This chain joins TRBV19 and TRBJ1-6; TRBD1 matches 8 bases. The V gene's germline CDR1 is LNHDA and CDR2 SQIVND (reference sequence). V was pared by 4 bases and J by 2 bases, with 7 bases of the junction left unmatched. The CDR3 has 17 residues. CDR3 region: CASSTRRGPTYNSPLHF. The DNA for the CDR3 is TGTGCCAGTAGTACCCGCAGGGGGCCCACCTATAATTCACCCCTCCACTTT.

This chain connects TRBV19 to TRBJ2-2; 9 positions match TRBD2. Germline CDR1 LNHDA, CDR2 SQIVND (reference sequence). This CDR3 has 21 amino acids. J gave up 4 bases and V 0 bases, and 18 bases lay outside the gene matches. CDR3 bases: TGTGCCAGTAGTATAGACGTGAGCGGGAGGACTTTACGTAGGTCCACCGGGGAGCTGTTTTTT. Protein product: CASSIDVSGRTLRRSTGELFF.

This clonotype showed up just once. V is TRBV7-9 and J is TRBJ2-7, with a weak D call TRBD2 (6 bases). V gave up 4 bases and J gave up 1 base, with 11 bases separating them. The V gene's germline CDR1 is SEHNR and CDR2 FQNEAQ (reference sequence). CDR3 size: 14 residues. The CDR3 bases are TGTGCCAGCAGCTATCGGGCGGGGTCCTACGAGCAGTACTTC. Translated: CASSYRAGSYEQYF.

This clonotype has only a few counts. The rearrangement joins TRBV4-3 to TRBJ2-1; D not resolved. In germline, CDR1 is LGHNA, CDR2 YSLEER. V lost 0 bases and J 14 bases, leaving 14 bases between the germline ends. The CDR3 contains 13 residues. This CDR3 reads CASSQDARTPEFF. CDR3 nucleotide sequence: TGCGCCAGCAGCCAAGACGCCCGGACGCCCGAGTTCTTC.

This clonotype was detected ten times or more. J is TRBJ2-7 and V is TRBV7-2; D is ambiguous. The V and J ends lost 1 base and 5 bases respectively, with 9 bases between them. There are 13 residues in the CDR3. Germline assignment: CDR1 SGHTA and CDR2 FQGNSA. The CDR3 spells CASSLGPSNEQYF. The CDR3 DNA follows: TGTGCCAGCAGCTTAGGCCCATCGAACGAGCAGTACTTC.

V and J are TRBV5-1 and TRBJ1-1; 9 bases map to TRBD1. The CDR3 covers 14 residues. CDR1 and CDR2 from the germline V gene are SGHRS and YFSETQ. V was pared by 4 bases and J by 3 bases, with 4 bases of the junction left unmatched. CDR3 in DNA: TGCGCCAGCAGCATGACAGGGGGGGACACTGAAGCTTTCTTT. As protein: CASSMTGGDTEAFF.

This clonotype was detected once. The rearrangement links TRBV7-8 to TRBJ2-1; D might be TRBD2 (5 bases). CDR1 is SGHVS, CDR2 FQNEAQ, per germline. This CDR3 comprises 16 residues. V lost 5 bases and J 0 bases, leaving 14 bases between the germline ends. DNA of the CDR3: TGTGCCAGCAGCGGGCCAATAGCGTTCTCCTACAATGAGCAGTTCTTC. It translates to CASSGPIAFSYNEQFF.

There are a few counts of this clonotype. The chain couples TRBV19 to TRBJ2-7; 11 bases match TRBD2. This CDR3 spans 16 amino acids. Trimming at V came to 3 bases and at J to 5 bases, leaving 9 bases not matched to a gene. Germline V gene sequence: CDR1 LNHDA, CDR2 SQIVND (reference sequence). CDR3 DNA: TGTGCCAGTAGTATGGGGCGGCTAGCGGGAGGAAACGAGCAGTACTTC. This sequence encodes CASSMGRLAGGNEQYF. Using reference TRBV19 and TRBJ2-7 for the parts outside the CDR3, the full variable domain is DGGITQSPKYLFRKEGQNVTLSCEQNLNHDAMYWYRQDPGQGLRLIYYSQIVNDFQKGDIAEGYSVSREKKESFPLTVTSAQKNPTAFYLCASSMGRLAGGNEQYFGPGTRLTVT.

This chain uses TRBV24-1 with TRBJ2-1, with 10 bases identical to TRBD2. V shed 2 bases and J 7 bases; nucleotides not matched to a gene: 7. This CDR3 contains 16 residues. Germline values: CDR1 KGHDR, CDR2 SFDVKD. In DNA form, the CDR3 reads TGTGCCACCAGTGATTCTCGTGTAGCGGGAGGTAATGAGCAGTTCTTC. Translated: CATSDSRVAGGNEQFF.

In this sample, this clonotype turned up a few times. The chain has TRBV7-2 and TRBJ1-3; D is possibly TRBD1 (5 bases). In germline, CDR1 is SGHTA, CDR2 FQGNSA. The CDR3 is 15 residues long. V lost 0 bases to trimming and J lost 2 bases, with 8 bases between them. CDR3 in amino acids: CASSLAQQAGNTIYF. In nucleotides, the CDR3 is TGTGCCAGCAGCTTAGCCCAACAGGCTGGAAACACCATATATTTT.

The chain uses TRBV2 and TRBJ2-7, with 7 bases lining up with TRBD1. The CDR3 spans 15 residues. Germline trimming cut 6 bases from V and 0 bases from J; bases unmatched to any gene: 8. CDR1 and CDR2 (germline): SNHLY, FYNNEI. CDR3 in DNA: TGTGCCAGCAGCGCCGACAGGGCAACCTCCTACGAGCAGTACTTC. Translated, it gives CASSADRATSYEQYF. Full variable domain (missing parts from reference TRBV2 and TRBJ2-7): EPEVTQTPSHQVTQMGQEVILRCVPISNHLYFYWYRQILGQKVEFLVSFYNNEISEKSEIFDDQFSVERPDGSNFTLKIRSTKLEDSAMYFCASSADRATSYEQYFGPGTRLTVT.

This clonotype was counted between two and nine times. This rearrangement joins TRBV7-2 to TRBJ2-1; D gene ambiguous. This CDR3 spans 13 amino acids. The V end was cut by 5 bases, the J end by 2 bases, with 7 bases between. Germline V gene lookup returns CDR1 SGHTA and CDR2 FQGNSA. The CDR3 is CASSPDAYNEQFF. The DNA for the CDR3 is TGTGCCAGCAGCCCGGATGCCTACAATGAGCAGTTCTTC.

The chain links TRBV28 to TRBJ1-4; D gene unclear. V shed 5 bases and J shed 5 bases, with 12 bases lying between them. Germline CDR1 is MDHEN and CDR2 is SYDVKM. The CDR3 is 14 amino acids. In nucleotides, the CDR3 is TGTGCCAGCAGTGGCGGGGTCCCGAATGAAAAACTGTTTTTT. Translated: CASSGGVPNEKLFF.

The chain links TRBV11-2 to TRBJ2-7; 7 bases agree with TRBD1. The CDR3 has 16 amino acids. The germline CDR1 and CDR2 sequences are SGHAT and FQNNGV. V gave up 5 bases and J gave up 3 bases; unmatched junction bases: 13. CDR3 sequence: CASSLRFRGRVYEQYF. The CDR3 nucleotides are TGTGCCAGCAGCCTGAGATTTAGGGGGCGGGTCTACGAGCAGTACTTC.

This chain links TRBV4-3 with TRBJ2-7; D call uncertain. Trimming took 0 bases from V and 2 from J, leaving 14 bases between them. The length of the CDR3 is 16 residues. Germline CDR1 is LGHNA and CDR2 is YSLEER. In DNA form, the CDR3 reads TGCGCCAGCAGCCAAGATGGTCGGTTTCAAACCTACGAGCAGTACTTC. Translation gives CASSQDGRFQTYEQYF.

The V gene is TRBV27, the J gene TRBJ2-7, with unresolved D. The germline V and J ends were trimmed by 5 bases and 0 bases, with 20 bases remaining between them. The germline V gene has CDR1 MNHEY and CDR2 SMNVEV (reference sequence). The CDR3 contains 17 residues. CDR3 nucleotides: TGTGCCAGCAGTCAAAAGGGTGGCAGGTTAATCTCCTACGAGCAGTACTTC. Protein product: CASSQKGGRLISYEQYF.

A few counts support this clonotype. Germline is not matched at one junction end, which may reflect a read error. The chain has TRBV20-1 and TRBJ2-3, with no clear D. This CDR3 is 12 amino acids long. Germline V gene sequence: CDR1 DFQATT, CDR2 SNEGSKA (reference sequence). CDR3 bases: TGCAGTGCCGCTCGTGAAACAGATTCGCAGTATTTT. It is translated as CSAARETDSQYF.